This TCR beta chain was found in a study of blood T cell repertoires in COVID-19. Across the whole study: The study drew acute and convalescent COVID-19 samples from the United States, Italy and Spain. Sources were T cells, B-cell-depleted T cells, or PBMCs; the material itself was cDNA or gDNA.

The CDR3 totals 15 residues. Germline V CDR1 and CDR2: LNHDA, SQIVND (reference sequence). Trimming took 1 base from V and 4 from J, leaving 11 bases between them. Per the study methods: Reference gene primer amplification gave nucleated cell count estimates. Repertoires were generated with immunoSEQ multiplex PCR, while TCRdb's copy carries only in-frame clones and drops some. The DNA gave D and trimming, while V, J and clone size come from that table. Of about 260,000 clones in the sample, about 87% were seen once. The TCR sequence derives from a woman aged 40 to 50 who had recovered from COVID-19. The sequenced sample consisted of peripheral blood. The rearrangement joins TRBV19 to TRBJ2-1; possibly TRBD1 for D (7 bases). In DNA form, the CDR3 reads TGTGCCAGTAGTATAGGGAGGGGGCCGTACAATGAGCAGTTCTTC. The encoded protein is CASSIGRGPYNEQFF.